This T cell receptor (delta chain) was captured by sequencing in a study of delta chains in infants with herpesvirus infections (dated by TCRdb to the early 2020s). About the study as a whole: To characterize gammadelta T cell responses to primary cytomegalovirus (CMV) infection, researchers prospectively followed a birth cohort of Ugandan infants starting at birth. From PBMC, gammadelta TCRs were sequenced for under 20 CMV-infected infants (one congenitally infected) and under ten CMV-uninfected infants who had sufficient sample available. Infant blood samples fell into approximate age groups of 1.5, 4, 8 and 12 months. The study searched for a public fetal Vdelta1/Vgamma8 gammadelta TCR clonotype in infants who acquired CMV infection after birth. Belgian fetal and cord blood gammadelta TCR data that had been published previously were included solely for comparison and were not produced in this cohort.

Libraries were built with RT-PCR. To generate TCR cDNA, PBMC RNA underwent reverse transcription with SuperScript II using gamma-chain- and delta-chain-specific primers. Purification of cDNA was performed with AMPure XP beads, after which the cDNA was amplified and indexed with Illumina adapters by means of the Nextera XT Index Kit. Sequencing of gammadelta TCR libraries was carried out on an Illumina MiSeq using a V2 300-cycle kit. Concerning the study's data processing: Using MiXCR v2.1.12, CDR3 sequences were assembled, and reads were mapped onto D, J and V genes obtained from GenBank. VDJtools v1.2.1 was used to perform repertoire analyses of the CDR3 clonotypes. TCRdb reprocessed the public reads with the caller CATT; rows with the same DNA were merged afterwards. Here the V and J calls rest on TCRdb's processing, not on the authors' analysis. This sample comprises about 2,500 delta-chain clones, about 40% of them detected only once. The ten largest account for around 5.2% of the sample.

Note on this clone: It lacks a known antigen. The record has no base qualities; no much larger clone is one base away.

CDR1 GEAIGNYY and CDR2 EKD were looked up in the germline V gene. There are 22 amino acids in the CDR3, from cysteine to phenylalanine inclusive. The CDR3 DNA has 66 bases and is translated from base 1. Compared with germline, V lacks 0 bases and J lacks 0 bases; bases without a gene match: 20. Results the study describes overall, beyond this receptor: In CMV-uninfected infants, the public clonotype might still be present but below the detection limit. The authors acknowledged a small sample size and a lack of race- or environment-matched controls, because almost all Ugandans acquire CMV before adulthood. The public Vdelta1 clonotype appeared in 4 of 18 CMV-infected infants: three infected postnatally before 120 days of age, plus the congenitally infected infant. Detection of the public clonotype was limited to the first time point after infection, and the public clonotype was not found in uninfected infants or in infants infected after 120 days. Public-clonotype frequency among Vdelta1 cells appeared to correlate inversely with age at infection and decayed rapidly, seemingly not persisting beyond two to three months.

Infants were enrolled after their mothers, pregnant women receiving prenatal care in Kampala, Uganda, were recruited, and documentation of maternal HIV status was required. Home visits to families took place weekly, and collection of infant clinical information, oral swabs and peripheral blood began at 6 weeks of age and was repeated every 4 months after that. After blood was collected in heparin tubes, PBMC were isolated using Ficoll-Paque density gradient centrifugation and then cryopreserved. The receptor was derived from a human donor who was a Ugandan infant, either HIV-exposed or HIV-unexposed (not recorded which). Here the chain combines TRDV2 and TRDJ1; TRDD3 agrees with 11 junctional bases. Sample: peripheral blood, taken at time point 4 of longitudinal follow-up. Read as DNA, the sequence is TGTGCCTGTGACACCAAGCCCAACAATGGGGGATACGCGACCCACCACACCGATAAACTCATCTTT. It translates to CACDTKPNNGGYATHHTDKLIF.